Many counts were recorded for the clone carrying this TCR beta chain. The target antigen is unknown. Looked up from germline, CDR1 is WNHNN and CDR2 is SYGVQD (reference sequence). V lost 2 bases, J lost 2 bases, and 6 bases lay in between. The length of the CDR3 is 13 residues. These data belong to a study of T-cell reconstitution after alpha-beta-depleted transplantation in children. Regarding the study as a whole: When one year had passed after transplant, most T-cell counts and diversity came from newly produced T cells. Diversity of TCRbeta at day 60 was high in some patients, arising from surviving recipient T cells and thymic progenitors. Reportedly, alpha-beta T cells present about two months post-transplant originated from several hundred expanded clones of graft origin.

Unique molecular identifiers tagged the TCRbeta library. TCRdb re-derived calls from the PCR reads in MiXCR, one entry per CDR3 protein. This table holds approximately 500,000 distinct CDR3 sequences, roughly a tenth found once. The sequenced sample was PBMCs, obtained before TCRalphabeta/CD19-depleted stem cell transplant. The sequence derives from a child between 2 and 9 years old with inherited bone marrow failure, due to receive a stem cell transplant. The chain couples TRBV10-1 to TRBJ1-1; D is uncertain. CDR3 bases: TGCGCCAGCAGTGAGACACGAAACACTGAAGCTTTCTTT. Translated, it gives CASSETRNTEAFF.